This entry is about one T cell receptor (beta chain). Its antigen remains unknown. TCRdb ran MiXCR on the reads and lists one entry per CDR3 protein. The data hold about 890,000 distinct CDR3 sequences, with under 40% observed a single time. This record belongs to a study of T cell repertoires in cytomegalovirus infection. Study background: Recently identified HLA-C-restricted CMV epitopes and well-studied HLA-B-restricted CMV epitopes were used by the study. CMV infection and matching HLA type were both indicated by public TCR beta signatures. Study results and caveats: Within the response measured ex vivo, HLA-C-restricted CMV-specific TCR beta clonotypes were dominant. Summed frequency of public TCR beta families distinguished CMV carriers with the relevant HLA.

Trimming took 4 bases from V and 6 from J; bases not matched to a gene: 3. The CDR3 totals 13 residues. In germline, CDR1 is MNHNS, CDR2 SASEGT. The receptor was isolated from a human donor in good health (CMV status not recorded). Some clones in this sample may be carry-over from other donors' samples. The source was cultured CD8+ T cells from PBMCs, collected from culture after CMV antigen stimulation. The V gene is TRBV6-1, the J gene TRBJ2-1; the match to TRBD1 covers 7 bases. CDR3 DNA: TGTGCCAGCAGTGCGACAGGGCGCAATGAGCAGTTCTTC. Protein sequence: CASSATGRNEQFF.